This T cell receptor beta chain was observed in a study of T cells after yellow fever vaccination. Study in general: Fractions low in cell number were prepared with SMART-Seq v4 Ultra Low Input. Study outcomes and limitations: Though weaker, the secondary response peaked faster, on day 5 versus 15. Most clones from primary vaccination were detected again post-booster (just under 97% CD4, about 85% CD8).

This clonotype has more than one count but fewer than ten. The antigen remains undetermined. Germline V gene sequence: CDR1 LNHDA, CDR2 SQIVND (reference sequence). CDR3 length: 15 amino acids. Trimming removed 3 bases at V and 5 bases at J, with 14 bases between. Universal primer sites and UMIs were introduced during 5'RACE template-switching synthesis of TCR cDNA. TCRdb re-derived calls from the 5' RACE reads in MiXCR, one entry per CDR3 protein. The sample has 170,000 or so distinct CDR3 sequences; about a tenth are singletons. The sequence derives from a man aged 18 to 30 who received the YFV17D yellow fever vaccine. This sequence joins TRBV19 and TRBJ1-5; no definite D call. The source was CD8+ T cells sorted from PBMCs, collected 45 days after the yellow fever booster vaccination. The CDR3: CASSIRGEWYQPQHF. The CDR3, as DNA: TGTGCCAGTAGTATCCGTGGGGAGTGGTATCAGCCCCAGCATTTT.